This is a list of T cell receptor beta chains from one sample in a study of lymphopenia after photon versus proton radiotherapy. Only in-frame clones appear in the TCRdb table, and some are missing; sequencing was by immunoSEQ multiplex PCR. The sample yields about 83,000 clones, around four fifths seen once. The sequences come from peripheral blood, collected from a patient treated with proton-based radiotherapy. These receptors all stem from a man aged 55 to 70 with pancreatic cancer. Both conserved end residues are part of each CDR3. The D gene is left open where the match is weak. A row's size may be missing; if present it is once, few, many or a size class.

CDR3 DNA: TGTGCCTGGAGTGGACATTATTTTGAAGCTTTCTTT; CDR3 protein: CAWSGHYFEAFF; J gene: TRBJ1-1; D gene: -; clone size: -; V gene: TRBV30
CDR3 DNA: TGTGCCAGCAGCAAAGAGCCGGGACTAGCGGCCTACAATGAGCAGTTCTTC; CDR3 protein: CASSKEPGLAAYNEQFF; J gene: TRBJ2-1; D gene: TRBD2; clone size: few; V gene: TRBV7-2
CDR3 DNA: TGTGCCAGCAGCAAGACAGGACCCTCTAACTATGGCTACACCTTC; CDR3 protein: CASSKTGPSNYGYTF; J gene: TRBJ1-2; D gene: -; clone size: -; V gene: TRBV28
CDR3 DNA: TGTGCCAGCAGCCCACTACCCCGAGGAGCGGGAGCGGGAGATACGCAGTATTTT; CDR3 protein: CASSPLPRGAGAGDTQYF; J gene: TRBJ2-3; D gene: TRBD2; clone size: few; V gene: TRBV4-2
CDR3 DNA: TGTGCCAGCTCAGAGTCACAGGGGAGCAATCAGCCCCAGCATTTT; CDR3 protein: CASSESQGSNQPQHF; J gene: TRBJ1-5; D gene: TRBD1; clone size: few; V gene: TRBV18
CDR3 DNA: TGTGCCAGCAGCTTAGTAAACCCACCGCAAGAGACCCAGTACTTC; CDR3 protein: CASSLVNPPQETQYF; J gene: TRBJ2-5; D gene: -; clone size: -; V gene: TRBV11-2
CDR3 DNA: TGTGCCAGCAGTTCCTTGACCGTCTCCTCTGGAAACACCATATATTTT; CDR3 protein: CASSSLTVSSGNTIYF; J gene: TRBJ1-3; D gene: -; clone size: few; V gene: TRBV6-5
CDR3 DNA: TGTGCCAGCACCTCGGACAGGACGAACACCGGGGAGCTGTTTTTT; CDR3 protein: CASTSDRTNTGELFF; J gene: TRBJ2-2; D gene: TRBD1; clone size: -; V gene: TRBV6-1
CDR3 DNA: TGCGCCAGCAGCTCCTTCCGTACTAGCGAATTAGACCCTTTACGCACAGATACGCAGTATTTT; CDR3 protein: CASSSFRTSELDPLRTDTQYF; J gene: TRBJ2-3; D gene: TRBD2; clone size: -; V gene: TRBV5-1
CDR3 DNA: TGTGCCAGCAGTACGGACCGACTACTGGGGACCCAGTACTTC; CDR3 protein: CASSTDRLLGTQYF; J gene: TRBJ2-5; D gene: -; clone size: -; V gene: TRBV28
CDR3 DNA: TGTGCCAGCAGCCAGGCAGGCTCTGGGGCCAACGTCCTGACTTTC; CDR3 protein: CASSQAGSGANVLTF; J gene: TRBJ2-6; D gene: -; clone size: -; V gene: TRBV4-2
CDR3 DNA: TGTGCCAGCAGCCTCCAGAGTTACGAGCAGTACTTC; CDR3 protein: CASSLQSYEQYF; J gene: TRBJ2-7; D gene: -; clone size: -; V gene: TRBV7-8
CDR3 DNA: TGCGCCAGCAGCGGGGGGATGAGGGAGACTGAAGCTTTCTTT; CDR3 protein: CASSGGMRETEAFF; J gene: TRBJ1-1; D gene: -; clone size: -; V gene: TRBV5-1
CDR3 DNA: TGTGCCAGCAGCTTAGGAGCAAACACTGAAGCTTTCTTT; CDR3 protein: CASSLGANTEAFF; J gene: TRBJ1-1; D gene: -; clone size: -; V gene: TRBV11-2
CDR3 DNA: TGTGCCAGCTCAAGCAACAGGGTCAATCAGCCCCAGCATTTT; CDR3 protein: CASSSNRVNQPQHF; J gene: TRBJ1-5; D gene: -; clone size: -; V gene: TRBV18
CDR3 DNA: TGTGCCAGCAGCTCCTGGGGGCGGGCTAGACCCTACGAGCAGTACTTC; CDR3 protein: CASSSWGRARPYEQYF; J gene: TRBJ2-7; D gene: -; clone size: -; V gene: TRBV5-4
CDR3 DNA: TGTGCCAGCAGCTTAGCCGGGCTAGCGGGAGGCGAGCAGTACTTC; CDR3 protein: CASSLAGLAGGEQYF; J gene: TRBJ2-7; D gene: TRBD2; clone size: -; V gene: TRBV11-2
CDR3 DNA: TGCGCCAGCAGCCCGCGGGGGGGGACTAGCGGGAGAACTGAGCAGTTCTTC; CDR3 protein: CASSPRGGTSGRTEQFF; J gene: TRBJ2-1; D gene: TRBD2; clone size: -; V gene: TRBV5-1
CDR3 DNA: TGTGCCAGTAGTAAAGCTGGGGGTACTAGCGGGAGCTACAATGAGCAGTTCTTC; CDR3 protein: CASSKAGGTSGSYNEQFF; J gene: TRBJ2-1; D gene: TRBD2; clone size: -; V gene: TRBV19
CDR3 DNA: TGTGCCAGCAGTGAAGTGGGGACGGACTACGAGCAGTACTTC; CDR3 protein: CASSEVGTDYEQYF; J gene: TRBJ2-7; D gene: -; clone size: once; V gene: TRBV2
CDR3 DNA: TGCGCCAGCAGCGACGGGCCTTCTGAAGCTTTCTTT; CDR3 protein: CASSDGPSEAFF; J gene: TRBJ1-1; D gene: -; clone size: -; V gene: TRBV5-1
CDR3 DNA: TGTGCCAGCAGTGATTTCAGTTATCAGCCCCAGCATTTT; CDR3 protein: CASSDFSYQPQHF; J gene: TRBJ1-5; D gene: -; clone size: -; V gene: TRBV6-1
CDR3 DNA: TGTGCCAGCAGCTTAGTTAGCGGGGCGGAGACCCAGTACTTC; CDR3 protein: CASSLVSGAETQYF; J gene: TRBJ2-5; D gene: TRBD2; clone size: -; V gene: TRBV7-2
CDR3 DNA: TGTGCCAGCTCTAGAGACGGACGGGGAGTTAACTATGGCTACACCTTC; CDR3 protein: CASSRDGRGVNYGYTF; J gene: TRBJ1-2; D gene: -; clone size: -; V gene: TRBV9
CDR3 DNA: TGTGCCAGTGGGGGACTAGCGGAGGTAAGCAATGAGCAGTTCTTC; CDR3 protein: CASGGLAEVSNEQFF; J gene: TRBJ2-1; D gene: TRBD2; clone size: -; V gene: TRBV19
CDR3 DNA: TGTGCCAGCAGCGCGGATACTAGGATAGGGGACTTTCAGTACTTC; CDR3 protein: CASSADTRIGDFQYF; J gene: TRBJ2-4; D gene: -; clone size: few; V gene: TRBV5-4
CDR3 DNA: TGTGCCAGCAGTTACCAGGGAAAAGCTGAAGCTTTCTTT; CDR3 protein: CASSYQGKAEAFF; J gene: TRBJ1-1; D gene: -; clone size: -; V gene: TRBV28
CDR3 DNA: TGTGCCAGCAGCCCCGACAGGGCTGGCGGCTACACCTTC; CDR3 protein: CASSPDRAGGYTF; J gene: TRBJ1-2; D gene: TRBD1; clone size: -; V gene: TRBV6-5
CDR3 DNA: TGTGCCAGCAACCCAATTAAGAACGGGGAGCTGTTTTTT; CDR3 protein: CASNPIKNGELFF; J gene: TRBJ2-2; D gene: -; clone size: -; V gene: TRBV7-2
CDR3 DNA: TGTGCCAGCAGTTACTCGTGGCAGAGGAACACTGAAGCTTTCTTT; CDR3 protein: CASSYSWQRNTEAFF; J gene: TRBJ1-1; D gene: -; clone size: -; V gene: TRBV6-5
CDR3 DNA: TGTGCCAGCAGCTTACAGGGGGAAACTGAAGCTTTCTTT; CDR3 protein: CASSLQGETEAFF; J gene: TRBJ1-1; D gene: TRBD1; clone size: -; V gene: TRBV7-8
CDR3 DNA: TGTGCCAGCAGCTGGGCAGAAAATCAGCCCCAGCATTTT; CDR3 protein: CASSWAENQPQHF; J gene: TRBJ1-5; D gene: -; clone size: -; V gene: TRBV5-5